Listed below are T cell receptor beta chains from one sample, sequenced in a study of shared clonotypes between healthy human individuals. Clones were read by immunoSEQ multiplex PCR, and TCRdb kept only the in-frame ones, dropping some. Among some 2 million clones, just under 95% were seen once, and the ten largest hold around 1%. The sample was naive CD8+ T cells sorted from blood. These receptors came from a man aged 18 to 29 in good health. The CDR3 runs from the conserved cysteine through the conserved F or W. A D gene is named only where the DNA matches it firmly. For some rows the clone size is stated as once, few or many, or as a class when expanded; others skip it.

D	J	V	size	DNA	CDR3
.	TRBJ2-5	TRBV5-6	.	TGTGCCAGCAGCTTAGGAGGGTGGGAGACCCAGTACTTC	CASSLGGWETQYF
.	TRBJ2-5	TRBV7-6	.	TGTGCCAGCAGCCCCGGGATGGATGTGACCCAGTACTTC	CASSPGMDVTQYF
.	TRBJ1-1	TRBV13	.	TGTGCCAGCAGCTTATTCACGAGCGCTGAAGCTTTCTTT	CASSLFTSAEAFF
TRBD1	TRBJ1-5	TRBV19	.	TGTGCCAGTAGTACCGACAGGGAGGGAAGTCAGCCCCAGCATTTT	CASSTDREGSQPQHF
TRBD1	TRBJ2-2	TRBV28	.	TGTGCCAGTTCAAGACAGGGGGCCGGCGGGGAGCTGTTTTTT	CASSRQGAGGELFF
.	TRBJ2-7	TRBV5-8	.	TGTGCCAGCAGCTCTGACAGCTACGAGCAGTACTTC	CASSSDSYEQYF
TRBD2	TRBJ2-1	TRBV7-2	.	TGTGCCAGCAGCTCGCTTGAACCCCTATTAGCGGGGGCCTACAATGAGCAGTTCTTC	CASSSLEPLLAGAYNEQFF
TRBD2	TRBJ2-1	TRBV28	.	TGTGCCAGCAGTTTATCGACTAGCGGGTTATACAGTGAGCAGTTCTTC	CASSLSTSGLYSEQFF
.	TRBJ2-7	TRBV2	.	TGTGCCAGCAGAGCGGACTCGTACGAGCAGTACTTC	CASRADSYEQYF
.	TRBJ2-7	TRBV30	.	TGTGCCTGGAGATGGGGGGCGGGGTACGAGCAGTACTTC	CAWRWGAGYEQYF
.	TRBJ1-6	TRBV11-2	.	TGTGCCAGCAGCTTAATGGTAGGGGGTTCACCCCTCCACTTT	CASSLMVGGSPLHF
.	TRBJ2-5	TRBV4-2	.	TGTGCCAGCAGCCAAGAATTGTACCAAGAGACCCAGTACTTC	CASSQELYQETQYF
TRBD1	TRBJ1-1	TRBV5-5	.	TGTGCCAGCAGCTTGGGGGGACAGTTTGAAGCTTTCTTT	CASSLGGQFEAFF
.	TRBJ2-7	TRBV6-5	.	TGTGCCAGCAGTTACGCAGGGGCTGGAACCGAGCAGTACTTC	CASSYAGAGTEQYF
.	TRBJ2-1	TRBV13	once	TGTGCCAGCAGCTTCAGCGACTCCTACAATGAGCAGTTCTTC	CASSFSDSYNEQFF
.	TRBJ2-2	TRBV5-4	.	TGTGCCAGCAGCTTTTCAGGGAACACCGGGGAGCTGTTTTTT	CASSFSGNTGELFF
.	TRBJ2-1	TRBV7-9	.	TGTGCCAGCAGCTTAGTGGGGACTCGAGAGAACAATGAGCAGTTCTTC	CASSLVGTRENNEQFF
.	TRBJ2-3	TRBV28	.	TGTGCCAGCAGTTTGATAGACCGCGCAGATACGCAGTATTTT	CASSLIDRADTQYF
TRBD2	TRBJ2-3	TRBV5-4	.	TGTGCCAGCAGCCCCGGGACTAGCAAAGATACGCAGTATTTT	CASSPGTSKDTQYF
TRBD1	TRBJ1-2	TRBV7-9	.	TGTGCCAGCAGCTTGGGGACAGTCTTCGGCTACACCTTC	CASSLGTVFGYTF
.	TRBJ2-7	TRBV25-1	.	TGTGCCACGGAGGGGGGAGGAGCTGACGAGCAGTACTTC	CATEGGGADEQYF
.	TRBJ1-1	TRBV4-3	.	TGCGCCAGCAGCCCCGAAGGGGGAATGTACACTGAAGCTTTCTTT	CASSPEGGMYTEAFF